This entry concerns a single T cell receptor beta chain. The data were taken from a study of blood T cell repertoires in COVID-19. Original processing notes: Estimation of nucleated cell counts was performed using reference gene primer amplification. Measured with immunoSEQ multiplex PCR; TCRdb has only the in-frame clones, and not every one. For V, J and clone size, that table is used; D and trimming come from the DNA. The data contain fewer than 500,000 clones, 85% to 90% of them singletons. The germline gives CDR1 LNHDA, CDR2 SQIVND (reference sequence). The germline V and J ends were trimmed by 1 base and 7 bases, with 14 bases remaining between them. The CDR3 covers 15 residues. Participants, about 18 to 90 years old, spanned around 25 US areas.

The sample taken for sequencing was PBMCs or T cells enriched from blood (not recorded which). This TCR was recovered from a man between 25 and 39 years old who had recovered from COVID-19. The chain uses TRBV19 and TRBJ1-5; no clear D. For the CDR3, the DNA is TGTGCCAGTAGTATAGCGGCGGCGGTTGGGCAGCCCCAGCATTTT. Protein product: CASSIAAAVGQPQHF.